This T cell receptor (beta chain) was profiled in a study of blood T cells in healthy people across ages. The second PCR ran about 6 to 11 cycles with a sample-barcoded 5' primer and J-beta primers. One entry per CDR3 protein, called by TCRdb with MiXCR from the 5' RACE reads. The repertoire has about 1.6 million distinct CDR3 sequences, 30% to 40% of them found once; the top ten carry over 9%. Notes on this clonotype: What it binds is not known.

Findings of the study overall: Strong correlation linked observed beta diversity and percent naive T cells.

The TCR was taken from a woman aged 25 to 45 in good health. Sequenced input: blood.

In DNA, the CDR3 is TGCGCCAGCAGCCAAGAGGGGAGCGGGAGCGCCTACAATGAGCAGTTCTTC. It specifies CASSQEGSGSAYNEQFF. V gene TRBV4-1 combines with J gene TRBJ2-1, with 8 nucleotides matching TRBD2. Trimming removed 0 bases from V and 2 bases from J; junction bases left unmatched: 6. CDR1 is MGHRA and CDR2 is YSYEKL in the germline V gene. CDR3 length equals 17 residues.